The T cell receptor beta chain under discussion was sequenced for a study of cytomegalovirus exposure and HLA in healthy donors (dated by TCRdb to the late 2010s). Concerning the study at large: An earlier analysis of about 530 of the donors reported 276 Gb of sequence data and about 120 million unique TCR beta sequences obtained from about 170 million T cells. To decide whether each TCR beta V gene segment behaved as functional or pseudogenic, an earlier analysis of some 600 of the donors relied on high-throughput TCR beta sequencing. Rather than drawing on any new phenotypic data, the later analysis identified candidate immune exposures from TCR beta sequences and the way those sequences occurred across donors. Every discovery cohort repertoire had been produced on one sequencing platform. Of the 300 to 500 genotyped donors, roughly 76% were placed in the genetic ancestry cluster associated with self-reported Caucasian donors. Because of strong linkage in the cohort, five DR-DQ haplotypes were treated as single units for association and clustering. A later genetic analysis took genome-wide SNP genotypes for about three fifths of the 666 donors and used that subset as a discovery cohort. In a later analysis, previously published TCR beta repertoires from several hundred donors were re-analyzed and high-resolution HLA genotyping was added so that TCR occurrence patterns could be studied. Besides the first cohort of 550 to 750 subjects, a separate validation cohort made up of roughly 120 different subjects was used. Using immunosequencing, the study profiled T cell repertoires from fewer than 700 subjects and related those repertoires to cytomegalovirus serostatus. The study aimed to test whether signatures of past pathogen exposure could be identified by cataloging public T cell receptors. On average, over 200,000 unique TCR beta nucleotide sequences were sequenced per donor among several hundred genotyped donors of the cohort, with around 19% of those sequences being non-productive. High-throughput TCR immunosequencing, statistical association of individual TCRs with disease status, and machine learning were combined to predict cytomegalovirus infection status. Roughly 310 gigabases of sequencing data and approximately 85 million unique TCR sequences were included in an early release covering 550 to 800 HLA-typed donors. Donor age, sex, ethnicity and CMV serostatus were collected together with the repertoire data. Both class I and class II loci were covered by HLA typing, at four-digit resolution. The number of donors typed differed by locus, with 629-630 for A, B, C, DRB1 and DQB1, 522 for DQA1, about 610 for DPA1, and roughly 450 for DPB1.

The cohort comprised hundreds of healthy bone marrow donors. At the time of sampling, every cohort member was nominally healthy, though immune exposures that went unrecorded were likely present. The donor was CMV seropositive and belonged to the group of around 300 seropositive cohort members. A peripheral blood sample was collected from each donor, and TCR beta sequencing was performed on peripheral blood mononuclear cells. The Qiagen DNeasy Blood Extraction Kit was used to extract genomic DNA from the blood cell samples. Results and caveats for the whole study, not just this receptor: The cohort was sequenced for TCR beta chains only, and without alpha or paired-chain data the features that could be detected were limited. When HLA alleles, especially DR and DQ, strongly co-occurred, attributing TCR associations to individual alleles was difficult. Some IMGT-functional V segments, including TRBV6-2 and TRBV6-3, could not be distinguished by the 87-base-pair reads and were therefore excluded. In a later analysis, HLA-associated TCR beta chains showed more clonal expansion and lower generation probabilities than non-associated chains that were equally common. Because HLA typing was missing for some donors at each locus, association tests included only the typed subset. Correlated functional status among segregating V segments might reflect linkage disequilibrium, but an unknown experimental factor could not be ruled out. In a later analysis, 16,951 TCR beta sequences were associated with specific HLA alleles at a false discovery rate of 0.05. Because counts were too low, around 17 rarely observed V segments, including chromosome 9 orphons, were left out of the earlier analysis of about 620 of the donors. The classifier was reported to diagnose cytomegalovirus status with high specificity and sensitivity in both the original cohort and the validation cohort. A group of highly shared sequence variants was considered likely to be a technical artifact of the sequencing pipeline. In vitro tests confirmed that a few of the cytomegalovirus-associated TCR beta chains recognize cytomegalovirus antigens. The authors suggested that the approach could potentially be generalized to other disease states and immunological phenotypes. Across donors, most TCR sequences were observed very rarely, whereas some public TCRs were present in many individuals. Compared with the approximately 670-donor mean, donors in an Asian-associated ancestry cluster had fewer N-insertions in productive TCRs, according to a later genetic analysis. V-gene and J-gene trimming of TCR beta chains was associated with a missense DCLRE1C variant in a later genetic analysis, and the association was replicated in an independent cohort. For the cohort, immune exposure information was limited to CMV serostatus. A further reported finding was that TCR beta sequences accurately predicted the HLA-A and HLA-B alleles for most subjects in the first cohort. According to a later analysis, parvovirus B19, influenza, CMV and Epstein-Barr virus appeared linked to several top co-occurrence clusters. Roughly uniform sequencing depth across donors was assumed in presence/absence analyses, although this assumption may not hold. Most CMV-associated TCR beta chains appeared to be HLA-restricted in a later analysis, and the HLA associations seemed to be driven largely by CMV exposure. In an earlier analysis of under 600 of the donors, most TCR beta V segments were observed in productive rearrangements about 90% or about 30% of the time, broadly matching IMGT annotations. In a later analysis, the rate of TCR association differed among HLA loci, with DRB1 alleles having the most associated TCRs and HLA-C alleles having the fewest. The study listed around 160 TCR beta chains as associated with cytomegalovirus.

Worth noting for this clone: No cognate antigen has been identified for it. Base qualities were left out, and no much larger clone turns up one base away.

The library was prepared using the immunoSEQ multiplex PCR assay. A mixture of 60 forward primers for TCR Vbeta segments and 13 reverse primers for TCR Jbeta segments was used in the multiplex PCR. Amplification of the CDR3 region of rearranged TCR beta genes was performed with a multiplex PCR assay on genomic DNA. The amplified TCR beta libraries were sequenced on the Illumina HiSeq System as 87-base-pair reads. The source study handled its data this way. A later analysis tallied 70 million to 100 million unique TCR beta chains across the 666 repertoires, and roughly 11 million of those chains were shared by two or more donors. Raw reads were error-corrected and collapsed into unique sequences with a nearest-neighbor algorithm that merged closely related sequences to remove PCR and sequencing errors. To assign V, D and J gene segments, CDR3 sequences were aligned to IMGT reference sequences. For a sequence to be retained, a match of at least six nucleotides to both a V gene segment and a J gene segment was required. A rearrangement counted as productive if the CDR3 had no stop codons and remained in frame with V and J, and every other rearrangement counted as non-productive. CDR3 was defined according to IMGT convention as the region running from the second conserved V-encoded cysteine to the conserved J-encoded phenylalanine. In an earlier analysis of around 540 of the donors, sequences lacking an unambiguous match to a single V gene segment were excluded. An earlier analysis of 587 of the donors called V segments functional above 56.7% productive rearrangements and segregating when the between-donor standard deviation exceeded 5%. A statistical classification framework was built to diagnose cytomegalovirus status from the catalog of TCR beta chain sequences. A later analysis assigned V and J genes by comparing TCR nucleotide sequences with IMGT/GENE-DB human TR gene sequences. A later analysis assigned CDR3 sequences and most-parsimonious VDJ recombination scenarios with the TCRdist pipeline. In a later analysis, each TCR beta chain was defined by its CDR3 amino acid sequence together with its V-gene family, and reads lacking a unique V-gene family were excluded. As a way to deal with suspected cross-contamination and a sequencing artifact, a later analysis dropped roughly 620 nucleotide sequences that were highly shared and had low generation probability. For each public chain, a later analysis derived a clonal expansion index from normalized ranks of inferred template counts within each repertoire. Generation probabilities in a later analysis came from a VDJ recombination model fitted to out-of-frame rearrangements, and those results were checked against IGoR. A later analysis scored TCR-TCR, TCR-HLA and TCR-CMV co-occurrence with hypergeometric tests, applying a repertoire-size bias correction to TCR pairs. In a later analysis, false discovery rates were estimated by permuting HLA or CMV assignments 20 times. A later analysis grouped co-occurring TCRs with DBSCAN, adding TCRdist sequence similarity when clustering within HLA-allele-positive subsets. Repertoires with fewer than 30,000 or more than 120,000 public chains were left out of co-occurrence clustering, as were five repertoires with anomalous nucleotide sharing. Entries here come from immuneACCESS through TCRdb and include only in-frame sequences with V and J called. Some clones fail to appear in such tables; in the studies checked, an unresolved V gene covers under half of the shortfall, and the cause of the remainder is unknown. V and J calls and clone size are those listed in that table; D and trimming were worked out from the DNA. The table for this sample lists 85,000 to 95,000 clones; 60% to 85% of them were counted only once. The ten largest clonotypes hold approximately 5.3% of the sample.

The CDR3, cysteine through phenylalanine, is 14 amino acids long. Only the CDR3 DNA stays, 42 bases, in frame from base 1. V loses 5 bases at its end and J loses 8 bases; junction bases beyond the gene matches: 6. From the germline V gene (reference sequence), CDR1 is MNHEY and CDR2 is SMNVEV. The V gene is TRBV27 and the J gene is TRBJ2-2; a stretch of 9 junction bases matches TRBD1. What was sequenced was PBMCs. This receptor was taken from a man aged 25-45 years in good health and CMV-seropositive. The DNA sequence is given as TGTGCCAGCAGTATACAGGGGGCGTTAGGGGAGCTGTTTTTT. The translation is CASSIQGALGELFF.